The source of this T cell receptor beta chain is a study of blood T cell repertoires in COVID-19. Only in-frame clones appear in the TCRdb table, and some are missing; sequencing was by immunoSEQ multiplex PCR. The data contain about 240,000 clones, about 91% of them singletons. V gave up 4 bases and J gave up 0 bases; unmatched junction bases: 4. The CDR3 extends over 16 amino acids. Germline V gives CDR1 SGHNT, CDR2 YENEEA. The chain employs TRBV11-3 and TRBJ2-1, with 9 bases matching TRBD1. Sequencing was carried out using PBMCs or T cells enriched from blood (not recorded which). The sequence derives from a woman in her 30s with acute COVID-19. CDR3 amino acids: CASSSGQGYSYNEQFF. CDR3 DNA sequence: TGTGCCAGCAGCTCAGGACAGGGGTACTCCTACAATGAGCAGTTCTTC. Filled out from reference TRBV11-3 and TRBJ2-1, the complete variable domain reads EAGVVQSPRYKIIEKKQPVAFWCNPISGHNTLYWYLQNLGQGPELLIRYENEEAVDDSQLPKDRFSAERLKGVDSTLKIQPAELGDSAVYLCASSSGQGYSYNEQFFGPGTRLTVL.